A selection of T cell receptor beta chains follows, all from one sample in a study of cytotoxic CD8 clonotypes in ibrutinib-treated CLL. The protocol was immunoSEQ multiplex PCR, while the TCRdb copy is restricted to in-frame clones and leaves out a portion. The sample contains just over 200,000 clones, nearly 80% of which appear only once. The sequences come from PBMCs, collected after 12 months of ibrutinib treatment. The receptor set was obtained from a human donor with chronic lymphocytic leukemia. The CDR3 runs from the conserved cysteine through the conserved F or W. The D gene is left open where the match is weak. Size values are once, few and many counts, or a class for expanded clones, and some rows have none.

>NA|TRBJ2-1|NA|TRBV27
CASSFGGTNTYNEQFF
TGTGCCAGCAGTTTCGGCGGGACAAATACCTACAATGAGCAGTTCTTC
>NA|TRBJ1-1|TRBD1|TRBV28
CASRLSQGGGKAEAFF
TGTGCCAGCAGGTTATCCCAAGGGGGCGGGAAGGCTGAAGCTTTCTTT
>NA|TRBJ2-6|NA|TRBV13
CASSFRSAGANVLTF
TGTGCCAGCAGCTTTAGGTCAGCCGGGGCCAACGTCCTGACTTTC
>NA|TRBJ2-2|NA|TRBV5-4
CASRVGGTGELFF
TGTGCCAGCAGGGTGGGAGGTACCGGGGAGCTGTTTTTT
>NA|TRBJ2-1|NA|TRBV9
CASSVGLAKNRRHNEQFF
TGTGCCAGCAGCGTAGGCCTAGCCAAAAACCGTAGACACAATGAGCAGTTCTTC
>NA|TRBJ1-3|NA|TRBV6-1
CASSEALRILNSGNTIYF
TGTGCCAGCAGTGAAGCGCTTCGGATACTAAACTCTGGAAACACCATATATTTT
>NA|TRBJ2-5|NA|TRBV2
CASIKGARGTQYF
TGTGCCAGCATTAAGGGGGCGCGGGGGACCCAGTACTTC
>NA|TRBJ1-1|NA|TRBV19
CASSHRGGGIRDTEAFF
TGTGCCAGTAGCCATAGAGGGGGGGGCATTAGAGACACTGAAGCTTTCTTT
>NA|TRBJ2-7|NA|TRBV6-6
CASTWDGQSTYEQYF
TGTGCCAGCACCTGGGACGGGCAGTCTACCTACGAGCAGTACTTC
>NA|TRBJ1-1|NA|TRBV28
CASSDPRQQAFF
TGTGCCAGCAGTGACCCCCGCCAGCAAGCTTTCTTT
>NA|TRBJ2-7|TRBD1|TRBV19
CASKTTGGASYEQYF
TGTGCCAGTAAAACCACAGGGGGCGCGTCCTACGAGCAGTACTTC
>NA|TRBJ1-3|NA|TRBV5-1
CASSFLGTNSGNTIYF
TGCGCCAGCAGCTTCTTGGGGACAAACTCTGGAAACACCATATATTTT
>NA|TRBJ2-7|NA|TRBV7-6
CASSSQVLYEQYF
TGTGCCAGCAGCTCCCAGGTTCTGTACGAGCAGTACTTC
>few|TRBJ1-6|NA|TRBV9
CASSVSEGGSPLHF
TGTGCCAGCAGCGTAAGCGAGGGTGGTTCACCCCTCCACTTT
>NA|TRBJ2-3|TRBD1|TRBV7-9
CASSLGQGWTDTQYF
TGTGCCAGCAGCTTAGGACAGGGATGGACAGATACGCAGTATTTT
>NA|TRBJ2-1|TRBD2|TRBV5-4
CASNPRDLWGLAPNEQFF
TGTGCCAGCAACCCCAGGGACTTGTGGGGACTAGCCCCCAATGAGCAGTTCTTC
>few|TRBJ1-1|TRBD1|TRBV7-9
CASSYSPGQTSMNTEAFF
TGTGCCAGCAGCTATTCACCGGGACAGACATCCATGAACACTGAAGCTTTCTTT
>NA|TRBJ2-2|NA|TRBV14
CASSQGLYYGELFF
TGTGCCAGCAGCCAAGGACTGTACTACGGGGAGCTGTTTTTT
>NA|TRBJ2-7|TRBD1|TRBV5-4
CASSRQGRGEQYF
TGTGCCAGCAGCCGACAGGGTCGCGGTGAGCAGTACTTC
>many|TRBJ1-1|NA|TRBV25-1
CASSENAGPTEAFF
TGTGCCAGCAGTGAAAACGCAGGGCCCACTGAAGCTTTCTTT
>NA|TRBJ2-5|NA|TRBV7-2
CASSFTGPETQYF
TGTGCCAGCAGCTTCACAGGGCCAGAGACCCAGTACTTC
>NA|TRBJ2-7|TRBD2|TRBV23-1
CASSQQEWATSGGHEQYF
TGCGCCAGCAGTCAGCAGGAGTGGGCGACTAGCGGGGGGCACGAGCAGTACTTC
>NA|TRBJ1-1|NA|TRBV2
CASCLTDMNTEAFF
TGTGCCAGCTGTTTGACGGATATGAACACTGAAGCTTTCTTT
>NA|TRBJ2-2|NA|TRBV11-2
CASSLEVYTGELFF
TGTGCCAGCAGCTTAGAAGTCTACACCGGGGAGCTGTTTTTT
>once|TRBJ2-4|NA|TRBV7-9
CASSLDLAKNIQYF
TGTGCCAGCAGCTTAGACTTAGCCAAAAACATTCAGTACTTC
>NA|TRBJ1-2|TRBD1|TRBV5-4
CASSSGQGSVLGYTF
TGTGCCAGCAGCTCCGGACAGGGGTCGGTGCTTGGCTACACCTTC
>few|TRBJ1-2|NA|TRBV9
CASSVDRNYGYTF
TGTGCCAGCAGCGTCGACAGGAACTATGGCTACACCTTC
>NA|TRBJ2-6|NA|TRBV4-2
CASSLGTSVAGANVLTF
TGTGCCAGCAGCCTTGGGACCAGCGTCGCTGGGGCCAACGTCCTGACTTTC
>NA|TRBJ2-7|TRBD2|TRBV5-1
CASSLRTSGYEQYF
TGCGCCAGCTCCCTCCGGACTAGCGGCTACGAGCAGTACTTC
>NA|TRBJ2-7|NA|TRBV11-2
CASSANRDSSYEQYF
TGTGCCAGCAGCGCCAATCGGGACTCGTCCTACGAGCAGTACTTC
>NA|TRBJ2-1|TRBD2|TRBV7-6
CASSLAYTGLAGGEQFF
TGTGCCAGCAGCTTAGCGTATACGGGACTAGCGGGAGGTGAGCAGTTCTTC
>few|TRBJ2-3|TRBD1|TRBV7-7
CASSLQGSDTQYF
TGTGCTAGCAGCTTACAGGGGTCAGATACGCAGTATTTT
>NA|TRBJ2-5|NA|TRBV5-1
CATSQNVGQSQETQYF
TGCGCCACCAGCCAAAACGTTGGACAGTCACAAGAGACCCAGTACTTC
>few|TRBJ2-1|NA|TRBV7-7
CASSLDSGNEQFF
TGTGCTAGCAGCTTAGATAGTGGCAATGAGCAGTTCTTC
>NA|TRBJ1-5|NA|TRBV19
CASTNGGGINQPQHF
TGTGCCAGTACTAACGGGGGCGGAATCAATCAGCCCCAGCATTTT
>NA|TRBJ1-2|TRBD1|TRBV4-1
CASSQDRGSPGYTF
TGCGCCAGCAGCCAGGACAGGGGATCCCCTGGCTACACCTTC
>NA|TRBJ1-4|NA|TRBV6-1
CASSEAGRPAGEKLFF
TGTGCCAGCAGTGAAGCTGGCAGGCCGGCAGGTGAAAAACTGTTTTTT
>few|TRBJ2-3|NA|TRBV7-8
CASSLSPGLQYF
TGTGCCAGCAGCCTAAGCCCGGGACTGCAGTATTTT
>many|TRBJ1-5|TRBD1|TRBV2
CASSLWTGENQPQHF
TGTGCCAGCAGTTTATGGACAGGAGAGAATCAGCCCCAGCATTTT
>NA|TRBJ2-1|TRBD2|TRBV18
CASSQRTSGHNEQFF
TGTGCCAGCTCACAACGGACTAGCGGCCACAATGAGCAGTTCTTC